This T cell receptor beta chain is from a study of yellow fever vaccine responses in identical twins listed by TCRdb under 2018. Regarding the research as a whole: The study precisely tracked vaccine-responding T cell clones in identical twins.

The paper as a whole reports these results and caveats: The authors reported that the T cell response to vaccination in identical twins appeared partly convergent and partly personalized.

The library was obtained by RT-PCR. The sample was run on an Illumina HiSeq 2500. TCRdb's own reprocessing of the public reads used fastp at Q25 and MiXCR and kept productive beta chains. Entries that share a CDR3 protein sequence are merged under the most common genes and DNA. Within this sample are around 20,000 distinct CDR3 sequences, with around 65% of them counted one time only. Less than 2.5% of the sample rests with the top ten. Comments on this clonotype: Which antigen it targets is not known. No qualities accompany the bases; no much larger clone lies one base away.

Counted from cysteine to phenylalanine, this CDR3 has 15 amino acids. The DNA shown is the 45-base CDR3, in frame from base 1. Reading the germline V gene gives CDR1 MNHEY and CDR2 SVGEGT. V is clipped by 2 bases and J by 3 bases, and the sequence between their germline boundaries is 14 bases long. The chain is made from TRBV6-2 or TRBV6-3 and TRBJ2-7, and possibly TRBD2, on 5 matching bases. This receptor was identified in a woman younger than 35 who received the yellow fever vaccine. Donor details come from another sample of the same person, matched by shared clones. The material was T cells from blood (PBMCs), unsorted or a sorted subset (not recorded which), obtained before or after yellow fever vaccination (not recorded which). The DNA sequence follows: TGTGCCAGCAGTTACGCCGAGGAGCGGAACTACGAGCAGTACTTC. It is translated as CASSYAEERNYEQYF.